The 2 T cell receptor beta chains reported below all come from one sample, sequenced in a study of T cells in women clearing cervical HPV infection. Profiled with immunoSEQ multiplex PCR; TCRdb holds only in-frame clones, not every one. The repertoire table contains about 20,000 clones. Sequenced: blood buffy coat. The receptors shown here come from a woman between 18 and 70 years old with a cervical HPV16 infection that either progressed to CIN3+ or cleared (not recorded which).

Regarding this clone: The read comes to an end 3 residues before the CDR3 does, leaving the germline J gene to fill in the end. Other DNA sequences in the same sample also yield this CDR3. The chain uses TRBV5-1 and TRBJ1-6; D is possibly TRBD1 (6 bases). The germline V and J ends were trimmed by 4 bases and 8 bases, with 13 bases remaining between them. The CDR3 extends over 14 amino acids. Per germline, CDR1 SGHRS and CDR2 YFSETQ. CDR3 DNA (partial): TGCGCCAGCAGCCCGACAGGAGGCTATTCACCC. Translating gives CASSPTGGYSP. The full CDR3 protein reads CASSPTGGYSPLHF.

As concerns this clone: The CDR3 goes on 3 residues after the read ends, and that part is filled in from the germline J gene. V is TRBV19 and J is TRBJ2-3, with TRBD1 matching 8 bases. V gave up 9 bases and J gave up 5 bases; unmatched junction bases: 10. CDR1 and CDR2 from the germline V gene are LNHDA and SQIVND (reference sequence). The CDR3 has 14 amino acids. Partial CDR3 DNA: TGTGCCAGCGCCCGGACAGGGTTAGAAGATACG. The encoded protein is CASARTGLEDT. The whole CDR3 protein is CASARTGLEDTQYF.